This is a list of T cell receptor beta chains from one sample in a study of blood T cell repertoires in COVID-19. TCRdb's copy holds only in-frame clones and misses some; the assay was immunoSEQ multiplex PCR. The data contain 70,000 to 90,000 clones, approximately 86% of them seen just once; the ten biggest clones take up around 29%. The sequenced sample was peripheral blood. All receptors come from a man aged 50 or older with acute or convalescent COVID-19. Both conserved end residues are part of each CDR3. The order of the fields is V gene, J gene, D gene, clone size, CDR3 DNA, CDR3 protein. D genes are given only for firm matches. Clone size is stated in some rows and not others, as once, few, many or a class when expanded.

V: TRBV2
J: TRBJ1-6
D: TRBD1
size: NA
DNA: TGTGCCAGCAGTGTTGGGGACAGCAATTCACCCCTCCACTTT
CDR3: CASSVGDSNSPLHF

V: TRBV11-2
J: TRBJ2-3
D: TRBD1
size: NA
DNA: TGTGCCAGCAGTCAGGACAGGGGGCATCCCTTTAGCACAGATACGCAGTATTTT
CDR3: CASSQDRGHPFSTDTQYF

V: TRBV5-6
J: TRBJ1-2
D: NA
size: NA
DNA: TGTGCCAGCAGAATTGGGGGGGCAGGGAACTATGGCTACACCTTC
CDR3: CASRIGGAGNYGYTF

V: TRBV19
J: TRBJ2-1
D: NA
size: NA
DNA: TGTGCCAGTAGTTGGGGGGGCCGGGGGAATGAGCAGTTCTTC
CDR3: CASSWGGRGNEQFF

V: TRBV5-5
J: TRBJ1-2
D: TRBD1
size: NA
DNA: TGTGCCAGCAGCTCCCCCGACAGGGGGGACTATGGCTACACCTTC
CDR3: CASSSPDRGDYGYTF

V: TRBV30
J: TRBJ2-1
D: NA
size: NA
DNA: TGTGCCTGGAGTGTATCAGGCGATGAGCAGTTCTTC
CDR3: CAWSVSGDEQFF

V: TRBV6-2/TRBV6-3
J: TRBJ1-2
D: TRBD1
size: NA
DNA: TGTGCCAGCAGCCAGACAGGGCTCTATGGCTACACCTTC
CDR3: CASSQTGLYGYTF

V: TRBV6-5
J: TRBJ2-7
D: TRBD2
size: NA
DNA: TGTGCCAGCAGTTACGAGGGGACTACTCGGGAGCAGTACTTC
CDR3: CASSYEGTTREQYF

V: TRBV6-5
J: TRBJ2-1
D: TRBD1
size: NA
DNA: TGTGCCAGCAGGGGACAGGGGCTGGGGATTGAGCAGTTCTTC
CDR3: CASRGQGLGIEQFF

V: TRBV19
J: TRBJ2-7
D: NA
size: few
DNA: TGTGCCAGTAGTATCGTCGGGGGGCTCCCACCGAACTACGAGCAGTACTTC
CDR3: CASSIVGGLPPNYEQYF

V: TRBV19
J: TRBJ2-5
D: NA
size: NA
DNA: TGTGCCAGTAGTACCGAGACATGGGGCAGGGAGACCCAGTACTTC
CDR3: CASSTETWGRETQYF

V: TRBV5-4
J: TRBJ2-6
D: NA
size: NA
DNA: TGTGCCAGCAGCGGAGACCAAAATCGAGATATCGGGGCCAACGTCCTGACTTTC
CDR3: CASSGDQNRDIGANVLTF

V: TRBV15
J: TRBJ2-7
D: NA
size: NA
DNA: TGTGCCACCAGCACAACAGCTACCTCCTACGAGCAGTACTTC
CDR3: CATSTTATSYEQYF

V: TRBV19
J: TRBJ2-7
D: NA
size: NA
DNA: TGTGCCAGTAGTATATTTGAGTTCTACGAGCAGTACTTC
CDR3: CASSIFEFYEQYF

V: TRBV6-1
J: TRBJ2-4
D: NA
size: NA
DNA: TGTGCCAGCAGTGAATCTGGCAGGGCTTTTGGGAGGGGGAACATTCAGTACTTC
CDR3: CASSESGRAFGRGNIQYF

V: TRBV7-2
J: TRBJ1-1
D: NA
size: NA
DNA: TGTGCCAGCAGCGAGGACATCCTGAACACTGAAGCTTTCTTT
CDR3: CASSEDILNTEAFF